The clone carrying this TCR beta chain was detected many times. The sample is drawn from a study of neurological immune-mediated disorders. Germline V lookup: CDR1 DFQATT, CDR2 SNEGSKA (reference sequence). V gave up 4 bases and J gave up 0 bases, with 13 bases separating them. The CDR3 length is 16 residues. One entry per CDR3 protein results from TCRdb running MiXCR on the 5' RACE reads. The sample yields roughly 70,000 distinct CDR3 sequences, 5.2% seen once. Sequencing was done on a sample of PBMCs. This sequence joins TRBV20-1 and TRBJ2-6; D perhaps matches TRBD1 (5 bases). This TCR came from a woman under 40 with multiple sclerosis. Here the CDR3 DNA reads TGCAGTGCTAAAGGCAGGGTTAACTCTGGGGCCAACGTCCTGACTTTC. It encodes CSAKGRVNSGANVLTF.